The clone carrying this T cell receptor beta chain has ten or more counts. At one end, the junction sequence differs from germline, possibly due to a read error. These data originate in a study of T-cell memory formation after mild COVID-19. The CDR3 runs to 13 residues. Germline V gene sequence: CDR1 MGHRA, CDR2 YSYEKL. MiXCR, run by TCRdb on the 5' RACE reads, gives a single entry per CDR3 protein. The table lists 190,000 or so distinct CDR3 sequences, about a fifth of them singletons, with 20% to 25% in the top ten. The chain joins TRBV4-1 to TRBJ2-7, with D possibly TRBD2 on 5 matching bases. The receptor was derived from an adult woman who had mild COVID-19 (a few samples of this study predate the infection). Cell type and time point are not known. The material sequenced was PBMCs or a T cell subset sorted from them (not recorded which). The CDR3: CASSQGSSYEQYF. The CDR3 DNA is TGTGCCAGCAGCCAAGGGAGTAGCTACGAGCAGTACTTC.